The sequence of this TCR beta chain was determined in a study of T cells in Graves' hyperthyroidism and ophthalmopathy. Amplification targeted TCR beta CDR3 regions from RNA transcripts. Carried out on the TCR CDR3, a first-round RT-PCR used the HTBI primer set. TCRdb reprocessed the multiplex PCR reads with MiXCR, giving one entry per CDR3 protein. The data show 750,000 to 950,000 distinct CDR3 sequences, over 35% seen once. There are 13 residues in the CDR3. Germline V gene sequence: CDR1 ENHRY, CDR2 SYGVKD. Study findings and constraints: Before onset, by a median of around six months, the model predicted ophthalmopathy. In blood, most of the thyroid clonotypes expanded above 0.001 were also present.

This clonotype was observed a handful of times. Its antigen is not known. The germline gene is not matched at one end of the junction; a read error may be the cause. Exclusions: uncontrolled infection, other autoimmune disease, pregnancy, lactation. Fresh peripheral blood, approximately 10 ml, yielded the PBMCs. Sequencing input: blood. The V gene is TRBV10-3, the J gene TRBJ2-7; D uncertain. The origin of this receptor is a man aged 18 to 30 with Graves' hyperthyroidism. The CDR3 here is CASSYLYNYEQYF. CDR3 nucleotides: TGTGCCAGCAGTTACCTGTATAACTACGAGCAGTACTTC.